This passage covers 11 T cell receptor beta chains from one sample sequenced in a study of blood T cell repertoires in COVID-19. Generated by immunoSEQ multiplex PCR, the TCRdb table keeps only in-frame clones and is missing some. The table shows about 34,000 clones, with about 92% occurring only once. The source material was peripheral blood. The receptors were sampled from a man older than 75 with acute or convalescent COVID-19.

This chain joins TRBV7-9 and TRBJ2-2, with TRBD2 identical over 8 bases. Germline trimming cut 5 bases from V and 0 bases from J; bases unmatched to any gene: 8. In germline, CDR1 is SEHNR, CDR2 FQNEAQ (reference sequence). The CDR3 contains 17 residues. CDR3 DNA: TGTGCCAGCAGCAACTACGGCGGGGGGCCGAACACCGGGGAGCTGTTTTTT. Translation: CASSNYGGGPNTGELFF.

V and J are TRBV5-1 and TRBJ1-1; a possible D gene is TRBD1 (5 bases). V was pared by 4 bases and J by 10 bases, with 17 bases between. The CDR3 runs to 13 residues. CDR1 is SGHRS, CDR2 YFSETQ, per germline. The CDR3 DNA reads TGCGCCAGCAGCATGGGCCCAGGGTCAGGAGCTTTCTTT. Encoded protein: CASSMGPGSGAFF.

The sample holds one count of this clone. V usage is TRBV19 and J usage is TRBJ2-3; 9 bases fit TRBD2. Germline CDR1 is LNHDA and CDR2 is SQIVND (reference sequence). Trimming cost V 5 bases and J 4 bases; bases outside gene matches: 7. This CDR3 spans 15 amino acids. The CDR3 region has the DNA TGTGCCAGTAGTCGGCTAGCGGGATATTCAGATACGCAGTATTTT. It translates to CASSRLAGYSDTQYF.

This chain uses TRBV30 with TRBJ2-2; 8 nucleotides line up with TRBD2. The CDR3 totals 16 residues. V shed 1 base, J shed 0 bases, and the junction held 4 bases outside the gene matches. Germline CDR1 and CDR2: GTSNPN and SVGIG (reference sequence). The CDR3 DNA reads TGTGCCTGGAGTGGGGCGGGGGGCACGAACACCGGGGAGCTGTTTTTT. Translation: CAWSGAGGTNTGELFF.

The CDR3 DNA reads TGTGCCAGCAGCTACGAGGGAAACACCGGGGAGCTGTTTTTT. As protein: CASSYEGNTGELFF. The J gene is TRBJ2-2, the V gene TRBV7-2, with a tentative D call TRBD2 (5 bases). Trimming removed 4 bases at V and 2 bases at J, with 8 bases between. CDR1 is SGHTA, CDR2 FQGNSA, per germline. This CDR3 spans 14 amino acids. Based on the CDR3 plus reference TRBV7-2 and TRBJ2-2, the full variable domain is GAGVSQSPSNKVTEKGKDVELRCDPISGHTALYWYRQSLGQGLEFLIYFQGNSAPDKSGLPSDRFSAERTGGSVSTLTIQRTQQEDSAVYLCASSYEGNTGELFFGEGSRLTVL.

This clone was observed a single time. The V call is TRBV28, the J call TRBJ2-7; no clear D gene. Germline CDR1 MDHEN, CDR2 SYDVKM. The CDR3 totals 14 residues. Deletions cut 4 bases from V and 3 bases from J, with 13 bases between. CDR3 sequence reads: CASSSSSLFYEQYF. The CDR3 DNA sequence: TGTGCCAGCAGTTCCTCCTCCCTTTTCTACGAGCAGTACTTC.

CDR3 DNA: TGTGCCAGCAGCTTAGCGTCCGGGACAGGGTTCTATGGCTACACCTTC. This codes for CASSLASGTGFYGYTF. The V call is TRBV7-8, the J call TRBJ1-2, with 9 nucleotides matching TRBD1. The V and J ends lost 0 bases and 4 bases, in that order; junction bases with no gene match: 6. This CDR3 is 16 amino acids long. The germline V gene has CDR1 SGHVS and CDR2 FQNEAQ.

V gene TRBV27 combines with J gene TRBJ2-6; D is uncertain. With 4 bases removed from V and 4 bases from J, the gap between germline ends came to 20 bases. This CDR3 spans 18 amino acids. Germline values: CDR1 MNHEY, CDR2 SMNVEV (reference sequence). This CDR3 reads CASSSPGRGPSGANVLTF. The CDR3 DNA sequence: TGTGCCAGCAGTTCCCCGGGTCGAGGCCCGTCCGGGGCCAACGTCCTGACTTTC.

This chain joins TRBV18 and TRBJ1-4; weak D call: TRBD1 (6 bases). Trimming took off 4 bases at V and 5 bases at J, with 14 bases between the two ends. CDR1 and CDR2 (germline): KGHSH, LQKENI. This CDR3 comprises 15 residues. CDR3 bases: TGTGCCAGCTCACGACCGGGACAAGTAAATGAAAAACTGTTTTTT. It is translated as CASSRPGQVNEKLFF.

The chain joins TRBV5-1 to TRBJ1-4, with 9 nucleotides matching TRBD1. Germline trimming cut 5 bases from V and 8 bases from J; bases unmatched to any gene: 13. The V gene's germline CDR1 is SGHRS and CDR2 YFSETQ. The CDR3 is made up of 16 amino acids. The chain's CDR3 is CASSLKPGQGGEKLFF. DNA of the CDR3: TGCGCCAGCAGTTTAAAGCCGGGACAGGGAGGGGAAAAACTGTTTTTT.

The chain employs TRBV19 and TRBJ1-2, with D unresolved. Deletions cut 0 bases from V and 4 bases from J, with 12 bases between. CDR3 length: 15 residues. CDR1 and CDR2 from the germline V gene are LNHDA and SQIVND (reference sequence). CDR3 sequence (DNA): TGTGCCAGTAGTATAGAGAGGGAGCATAGCTATGGCTACACCTTC. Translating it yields CASSIEREHSYGYTF.